This T cell receptor beta chain was recorded in a study of sequential checkpoint blockade in melanoma. Study details: After both sequences, patients received maintenance nivolumab.

V lost 6 bases, J lost 3 bases, and 9 bases lay in between. The CDR3 totals 14 residues. Germline assignment: CDR1 MNHGY and CDR2 SAAAGT. This clone is termed medium-sized. Generated by immunoSEQ multiplex PCR, the TCRdb table keeps only in-frame clones and is missing some. The repertoire holds about 2,400 clones, with under 25% as singletons. The treatment: randomized to nivolumab then ipilimumab (arm A) or the reverse (arm B). The chain uses TRBV6-8 and TRBJ1-6, with TRBD1 as a possible D gene (5 bases). The sequence came from a human donor with melanoma. The specimen comprised tumor tissue (inferred from file names), sampled from a patient given nivolumab and ipilimumab in sequence. The CDR3 region is CASRTEFYNSPLHF. The CDR3 DNA follows: TGTGCCAGCAGGACAGAATTCTATAATTCACCCCTCCACTTT.